This TCR beta chain stems from a study of CD8 T cells in Susac syndrome. The sequenced target, TCR beta, came from blood CD8+ and CD4+ T cells. The multiple sclerosis controls comprised treatment-naive patients whose relapsing-remitting disease was stable or active. Negative isolation was used for CD8+ and CD4+ T cells, and FACS enrichment was applied to TEMRA cells. Roughly 0.5 to 1 ug RNA was reverse transcribed with random hexamers. Amplification of TCR beta CDR3 used immunoSEQ multiplex PCR across 54 Vbeta and 13 Jbeta. TCRdb analysed the immunoSEQ multiplex PCR reads with MiXCR anew, one entry per CDR3 protein. The data hold approximately 220,000 distinct CDR3 sequences, with 92% observed a single time. Trimming cost V 5 bases and J 8 bases, with 13 bases left between them. This CDR3 is 12 amino acids long. CDR1 is SGHDT and CDR2 is YYEEEE in the germline V gene.

The material sequenced was CD8+ T cells from PBMCs. The clonotype comes from a human donor with multiple sclerosis. The chain employs TRBV5-6 and TRBJ1-1, with D perhaps TRBD1 (5 bases). The CDR3 DNA reads TGTGCCAGCAGTTACGGGACGCACGAAGCTTTCTTT. Its protein is CASSYGTHEAFF. Supplemented by reference TRBV5-6 and TRBJ1-1, the full variable domain reads DAGVTQSPTHLIKTRGQQVTLRCSPKSGHDTVSWYQQALGQGPQFIFQYYEEEERQRGNFPDRFSGHQFPNYSSELNVNALLLGDSALYLCASSYGTHEAFFGQGTRLTVV.